A single T cell receptor (beta chain) is shown here with its context. What this receptor recognizes is not known. The input lacks base qualities; no much larger clone sits a single base away. The CDR3 measures 13 amino acids from cysteine to phenylalanine. Only the CDR3 part of the read is kept: 39 bases, read in frame from the first base. Relative to germline, V is 4 bases shorter and J is 4 bases shorter, with 11 bases between their ends. As encoded in the germline V gene (reference sequence), CDR1 is SGHNT while CDR2 is YYREEE. The data were obtained in a study of shared clonotypes between healthy human individuals (dated by TCRdb to the early 2020s). Describing the broader study: The cohort included three men and a couple of women between 18 and 49 years of age. Each donor's leukapheresis produced roughly between about 0.8 and 8.9 billion PBMCs. For each donor, CD4 naive and CD4 memory were each run on three plates, CD8 naive on two plates, and CD8 memory on one plate. To increase sequencing depth and limit assay-specific biases, TCR repertoire library preparation and sequencing were carried out by different laboratories using diverse techniques. To estimate repertoire size and how much clonotype sharing occurs between individuals, the study deeply sequenced the blood TCR repertoires of several healthy adults.

General findings and caveats noted by the study authors: Compared with non-shared clonotypes, clonotypes shared by all four sorted-subset donors had higher generation probabilities. Even with the large sequencing depth, rarefaction of the sorted-subset datasets indicated that sequencing was incomplete. When a handful of donors were compared, the shared fraction of clonotypes was approximately 5% for naive CD4, approximately 3.3% for naive CD8, 2.3% for memory CD4, and roughly 0.43% for memory CD8. Pairwise subsampling led to the expectation that sequencing depth would affect the degree of clonotype sharing among donors. Sampling was restricted to blood, and TCR repertoires in tissue are likely to differ from TCR repertoires in blood. Naive subsets generally had larger estimated clonotype richness than memory subsets did. Because the study included only a small number of donors, the genetic and exposure-history diversity represented was limited.

Healthy HIV-negative adults with no recently reported acute infections or vaccinations were included as donors. Only Caucasian adults living in Nashville, Tennessee, USA were represented among the donors. CD8 memory samples consisted of magnetically selected CD45RO+ cells combined with CCR7-negative CD45RA+ effector memory (TemRA) cells. Blood was collected by leukapheresis, and PBMCs were isolated by Ficoll-Histopaque density gradient centrifugation and then cryopreserved in liquid nitrogen vapor phase. Purity and quantity of every magnetically sorted T cell population were checked by analytical flow cytometry. Genomic DNA was isolated from each sorted fraction and quantified by UV absorbance on a Nanodrop 2000c. TCR CDR3 regions were amplified from genomic DNA by multiplex PCR using the deep immunoSEQ assay. For each cell subset, the extracted genomic DNA was distributed evenly across all wells of several immunoSEQ 96-well plates, and each plate served as one replicate. For sorted subsets, each replicate PCR was loaded with 200 ng genomic DNA, equivalent to 25,000 to 35,000 T cell genomes. Purified libraries were quantified with a Qubit 3.0 fluorometer, sized on a Bioanalyzer 2100, and re-quantified with the KAPA Library Quantification kit. A separate single-read 150-cycle Illumina NextSeq 550 flow cell was used to sequence each immunoSEQ 96-well plate. Processing in the source paper ran as follows. Because the immunoSEQ output included only junctional sequences and no quality scores, the filtering could not be the same as the filtering used for full-length reads. To assign V/J genes and CDR3, sequences were annotated against IMGT germline references using PyIR, a Python wrapper for IgBLAST v1.9. Reads with weak V/J assignments (E-value above 1e-6), missing CDR3, stop codons, out-of-frame junctions, or ambiguous translated residues were removed. V3J clonotypes were defined by identical inferred V gene, J gene, and CDR3 amino acid sequence. Percentage overlap between repertoires was computed as shared unique clonotypes divided by the size of the smaller repertoire. RTK rarefaction, the Chao1 estimator, and Recon v2.1 estimates of unobserved clonotypes were used to assess repertoire richness. For all TCRbeta clonotypes obtained by the gDNA method from four donors, generation probabilities were computed with OLGA. Drawn from immuneACCESS, this table holds only the in-frame rearrangements with V and J called that TCRdb kept. Clones are partly lost; checked studies trace under half to an unresolved V gene and leave the rest unexplained. V and J calls plus clone size are reproduced from that table; the DNA served to infer D and trimming. The sample table lists roughly 380,000 clones, about 96% of them with a count of one. The leading ten clones occupy 0.32% of the sample.

The clonotype originates from a man aged 25-40 years in good health. The sample was memory CD8+ T cells sorted from blood. The sample's cell subset or site label, in plain terms: CD45RO+ cells pooled with CCR7-negative TemRA cells. Recombination linked TRBV5-4 to TRBJ1-2; the D gene is perhaps TRBD1, from 6 matching bases. The CDR3 amino acid sequence is: CASSQDSFYGYTF. The DNA sequence is given as TGTGCCAGCAGCCAGGACAGTTTCTATGGCTACACCTTC. With the rest looked up from the reference TRBV5-4 and TRBJ1-2 genes rather than sequenced, the full variable domain is ETGVTQSPTHLIKTRGQQVTLRCSSQSGHNTVSWYQQALGQGPQFIFQYYREEENGRGNFPPRFSGLQFPNYSSELNVNALELDDSALYLCASSQDSFYGYTFGSGTRLTVV.